These 6 T cell receptor beta chains share one sample of origin, sequenced in a study of blood T cell repertoires in COVID-19. Sequenced by immunoSEQ multiplex PCR; TCRdb stores in-frame clones only, minus some. The sample consists of approximately 120,000 clones, about 80% of them appearing once. Material: peripheral blood. All receptors derive from a woman aged 45-65 years with acute or convalescent COVID-19.

Concerning this clone itself: Other DNA sequences in the sample encode the same CDR3. The chain links TRBV30 to TRBJ1-2; possible D gene TRBD1, 5 bases. Trimming shortened V by 4 bases and J by 4 bases, and 13 bases separated the two germline ends. Germline-derived CDR1 and CDR2 are GTSNPN and SVGIG (reference sequence). This CDR3 has 13 amino acids. The CDR3 DNA is TGTGCCTGGACCCGGCAGGGAAGCTATGGCTACACCTTC. Its protein is CAWTRQGSYGYTF.

This chain joins TRBV5-4 and TRBJ1-2, with D possibly being TRBD1 (6 bases). The CDR3 consists of 17 residues. Germline V gene sequence: CDR1 SGHNT, CDR2 YYREEE (reference sequence). V was shortened by 4 bases and J by 8 bases, with 27 bases between the two germline ends. CDR3 loop: CASSVGAYGGPGVGYTF. In DNA, the CDR3 is TGTGCCAGCAGCGTGGGGGCGTACGGAGGTCCGGGAGTCGGCTACACCTTC. Using reference TRBV5-4 and TRBJ1-2 for the parts outside the CDR3, the full variable domain is ETGVTQSPTHLIKTRGQQVTLRCSSQSGHNTVSWYQQALGQGPQFIFQYYREEENGRGNFPPRFSGLQFPNYSSELNVNALELDDSALYLCASSVGAYGGPGVGYTFGSGTRLTVV.

V is TRBV10-2 and J is TRBJ1-5; D is possibly TRBD1 (5 bases). CDR1 and CDR2 from the germline V gene are WSHSY and SAAADI. The CDR3 is made up of 13 amino acids. Trimming pared 5 bases from V and 6 bases from J, leaving 11 bases between. The CDR3 loop reads CASSQGETQPQHF. The CDR3 DNA reads TGCGCCAGCAGTCAGGGTGAAACTCAGCCCCAGCATTTT.

This clone showed up just a few times. This chain uses TRBV7-9 with TRBJ1-4; no definite D call. The CDR3 contains 13 residues. Germline V gives CDR1 SEHNR, CDR2 FQNEAQ (reference sequence). Deletions cut 2 bases from V and 5 bases from J, with 6 bases between. CDR3 bases: TGTGCCAGCAGCTTAAACGGGAATGAAAAACTGTTTTTT. Protein sequence: CASSLNGNEKLFF.

V gene TRBV14 combines with J gene TRBJ1-1; D is perhaps TRBD1 (5 bases). This CDR3 is 14 amino acids long. The V end was cut by 1 base, the J end by 0 bases, with 6 bases between. CDR1 is SGHDN, CDR2 FVKESK, per germline. The CDR3 region has the DNA TGTGCCAGCAGCCAAGCAGGGATGAACACTGAAGCTTTCTTT. Its protein product is CASSQAGMNTEAFF.

V gene TRBV5-5 combines with J gene TRBJ2-3; TRBD2 agrees at 8 bases. This CDR3 contains 18 residues. Germline V gene sequence: CDR1 SGHKS, CDR2 YYEKEE (reference sequence). V dropped 0 bases and J dropped 0; count of bases not matched to a gene: 9. CDR3 loop: CASSLEAAASGSTDTQYF. CDR3 nucleotides: TGTGCCAGCAGCTTGGAGGCGGCGGCTAGCGGGAGCACAGATACGCAGTATTTT.